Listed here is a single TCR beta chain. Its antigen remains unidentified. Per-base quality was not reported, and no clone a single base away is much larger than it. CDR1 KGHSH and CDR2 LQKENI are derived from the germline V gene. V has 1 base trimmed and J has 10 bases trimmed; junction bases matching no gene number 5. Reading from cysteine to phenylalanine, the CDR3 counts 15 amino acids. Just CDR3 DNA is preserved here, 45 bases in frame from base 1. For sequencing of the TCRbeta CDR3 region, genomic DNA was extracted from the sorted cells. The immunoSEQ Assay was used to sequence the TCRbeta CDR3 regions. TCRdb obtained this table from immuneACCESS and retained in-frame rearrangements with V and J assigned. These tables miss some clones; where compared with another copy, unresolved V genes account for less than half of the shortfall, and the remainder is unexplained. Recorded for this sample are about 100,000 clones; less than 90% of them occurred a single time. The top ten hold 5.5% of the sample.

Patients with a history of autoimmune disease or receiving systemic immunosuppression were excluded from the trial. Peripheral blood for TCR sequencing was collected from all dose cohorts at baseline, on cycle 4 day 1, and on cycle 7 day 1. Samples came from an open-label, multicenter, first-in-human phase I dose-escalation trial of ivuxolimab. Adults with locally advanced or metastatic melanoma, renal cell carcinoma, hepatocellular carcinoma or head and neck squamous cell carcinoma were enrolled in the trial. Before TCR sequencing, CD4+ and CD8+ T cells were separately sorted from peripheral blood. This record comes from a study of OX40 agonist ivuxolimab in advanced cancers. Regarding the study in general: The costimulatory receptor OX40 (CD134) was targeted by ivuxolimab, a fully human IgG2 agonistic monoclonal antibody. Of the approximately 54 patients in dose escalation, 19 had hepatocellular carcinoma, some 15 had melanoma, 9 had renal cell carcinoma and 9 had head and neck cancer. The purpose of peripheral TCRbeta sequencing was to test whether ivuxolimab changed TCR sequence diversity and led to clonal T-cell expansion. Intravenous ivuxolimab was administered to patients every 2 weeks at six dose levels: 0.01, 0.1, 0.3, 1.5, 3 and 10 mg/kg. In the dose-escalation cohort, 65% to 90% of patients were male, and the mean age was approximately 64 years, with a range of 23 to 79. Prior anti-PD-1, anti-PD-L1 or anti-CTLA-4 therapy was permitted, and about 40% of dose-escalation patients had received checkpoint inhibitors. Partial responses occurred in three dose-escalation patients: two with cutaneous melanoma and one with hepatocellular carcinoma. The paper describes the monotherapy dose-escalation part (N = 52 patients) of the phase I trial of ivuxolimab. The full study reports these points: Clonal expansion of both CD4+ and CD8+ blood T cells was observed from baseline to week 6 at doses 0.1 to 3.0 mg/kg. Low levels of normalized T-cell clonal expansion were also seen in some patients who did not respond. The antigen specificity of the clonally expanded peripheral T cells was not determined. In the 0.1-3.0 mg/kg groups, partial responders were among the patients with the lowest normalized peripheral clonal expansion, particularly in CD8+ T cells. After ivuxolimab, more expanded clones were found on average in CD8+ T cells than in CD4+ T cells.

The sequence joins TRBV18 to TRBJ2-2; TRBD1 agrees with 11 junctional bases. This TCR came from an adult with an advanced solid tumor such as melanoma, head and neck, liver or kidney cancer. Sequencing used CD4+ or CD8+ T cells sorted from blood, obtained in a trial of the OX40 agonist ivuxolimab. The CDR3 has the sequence CASSPLGQGAQELFF. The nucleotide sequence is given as TGTGCCAGCTCACCACTCGGACAGGGGGCCCAGGAGCTGTTTTTT.